This T cell receptor beta chain stems from a study of blood T cell repertoires in COVID-19. Background on the study: Researchers got acute and convalescent COVID-19 samples from the United States, Italy and Spain.

During active infection, Seattle patients enrolled and were then monitored through disease. Generated by immunoSEQ multiplex PCR, the TCRdb table keeps only in-frame clones and is missing some. The sample has roughly 18,000 clones, around three quarters seen once. The CDR3 covers 14 residues. Germline V gene lookup returns CDR1 MNHEY and CDR2 SVGAGI. Trimming removed 2 bases at V and 5 bases at J, with 7 bases between. The V gene is TRBV6-5, the J gene TRBJ1-6; D unresolved. The sequence derives from a man between 65 and 80 years old with COVID-19, enrolled during active disease. The sample taken for sequencing was peripheral blood. The CDR3 DNA reads TGTGCCAGCAGTTACCCCGAGGATAATTCACCCCTCCACTTT. This sequence encodes CASSYPEDNSPLHF.